The rows below give T cell receptor beta chains drawn from one sample of a study of Tregs in tolerant kidney transplant recipients. Which antigens these TCRs recognize remains unknown. Profiling relied on immunoSEQ multiplex PCR, and the TCRdb table lists in-frame clones only, not all of them. The sample yields approximately 17,000 clones, around 55% seen once. The source material was Tregs from blood cultured with allogeneic cells. Receptors were obtained from a human donor in good health. Each CDR3 is given with its conserved first and last residue. Each record gives: V gene, D gene, CDR3 length, J gene, clone size, CDR3 protein. A D gene is named only where the DNA matches it firmly. For some rows the clone size is stated as once, few or many, or as a class when expanded; others skip it.

V: TRBV21-1
D: NA
length: 13
J: TRBJ2-1
size: medium-sized
CDR3: CASSKAGRGQMFF

V: TRBV19
D: NA
length: 14
J: TRBJ1-1
size: NA
CDR3: CASSMVGGNTEAFF

V: TRBV7-9
D: NA
length: 12
J: TRBJ1-3
size: NA
CDR3: CASSLDAGTIYF

V: TRBV5-1
D: NA
length: 15
J: TRBJ2-3
size: once
CDR3: CASSPWDGSTDTQYF

V: TRBV18
D: NA
length: 13
J: TRBJ1-1
size: NA
CDR3: CASSLGGDTEAFF

V: TRBV12-5
D: TRBD1
length: 15
J: TRBJ2-7
size: NA
CDR3: CASGWIQGRSYEQYF

V: TRBV6-5
D: TRBD2
length: 14
J: TRBJ2-3
size: few
CDR3: CASRKSGGPARQYF

V: TRBV30
D: NA
length: 14
J: TRBJ2-5
size: NA
CDR3: CAWSLGDIQETQYF

V: TRBV6-1
D: NA
length: 16
J: TRBJ1-3
size: NA
CDR3: CASSESWAGRGNTIYF

V: TRBV10-3
D: NA
length: 13
J: TRBJ2-7
size: many
CDR3: CATRGRLSYEQYF

V: TRBV6-1
D: TRBD1
length: 12
J: TRBJ1-1
size: NA
CDR3: CASSLRDREAFF

V: TRBV18
D: TRBD2
length: 14
J: TRBJ2-1
size: NA
CDR3: CASSRTSGMDEQFF

V: TRBV7-2
D: TRBD2
length: 15
J: TRBJ2-2
size: medium-sized
CDR3: CASSLLAANTGELFF

V: TRBV7-9
D: NA
length: 13
J: TRBJ1-1
size: NA
CDR3: CASSFRQDTEAFF

V: TRBV6-5
D: NA
length: 15
J: TRBJ2-2
size: NA
CDR3: CASSYRLVNTGELFF

V: TRBV19
D: TRBD1
length: 13
J: TRBJ2-5
size: NA
CDR3: CASSRDRQETQYF

V: TRBV30
D: NA
length: 13
J: TRBJ2-7
size: NA
CDR3: CAWGAGPTSEQYF

V: TRBV7-8
D: TRBD2
length: 16
J: TRBJ2-3
size: NA
CDR3: CASSLWIRGGGDTQYF

V: TRBV4-3
D: NA
length: 16
J: TRBJ1-2
size: NA
CDR3: CASSQHIKGVNYGYTF